Below, 26 T cell receptor beta chains from the same sample are listed, as sequenced in a study of shared clonotypes between healthy human individuals. Assay: immunoSEQ multiplex PCR; the TCRdb copy retains only in-frame clones and omits some. The table includes roughly 1.5 million clones, nearly 99% detected once. What was sequenced was naive CD4+ T cells sorted from blood. Subset noted: CD45RA+ positively selected. Receptor source: a young man in good health.

The rearrangement joins TRBV7-9 to TRBJ2-7, with D perhaps matching TRBD2 (6 bases). Per germline, CDR1 SEHNR and CDR2 FQNEAQ (reference sequence). The CDR3 length is 14 residues. V was shortened by 0 bases and J by 5 bases, with 11 bases between the two germline ends. The CDR3 region is CASSLAGTGDEQYF. Written as DNA, the CDR3 is TGTGCCAGCAGCTTAGCCGGGACGGGAGACGAGCAGTACTTC.

The V gene is TRBV7-8, the J gene TRBJ2-5; 11 bases align to TRBD1. Trimming took 8 bases from V and 3 from J; bases not matched to a gene: 5. In germline, CDR1 is SGHVS, CDR2 FQNEAQ. The CDR3 sequence is 14 residues long. CDR3 sequence reads: CASGDRGREETQYF. CDR3 coding DNA: TGTGCCAGCGGGGACAGGGGGAGAGAAGAGACCCAGTACTTC.

The rearrangement links TRBV27 to TRBJ1-4; no clear D. V lost 11 bases and J lost 3, with 16 bases in between. This CDR3 is built from 14 residues. Germline lookup yields CDR1 MNHEY and CDR2 SMNVEV (reference sequence). CDR3 bases: TGTGCCGCCAGATCGTCGGGTTCTAATGAAAAACTGTTTTTT. Amino acid sequence: CAARSSGSNEKLFF.

The chain carries TRBV4-3 and TRBJ2-1; unclear D gene. CDR1 and CDR2 (germline): LGHNA, YSLEER. This CDR3 comprises 13 residues. Trimming stripped 4 bases from V and 9 bases from J, with 13 bases between. As DNA, the CDR3 is TGCGCCAGCAGCCGGAGTATCATAGCTGAGCAGTTCTTC. Translating it yields CASSRSIIAEQFF.

V and J are TRBV28 and TRBJ2-1, with TRBD1 matching 8 bases. Germline CDR1 reads MDHEN; CDR2 reads SYDVKM. V shed 4 bases, J shed 7 bases, and the junction held 9 bases outside the gene matches. The CDR3 covers 15 residues. CDR3 in DNA: TGTGCCAGCAGTTGGACAGGGCCATTGGGAAATGAGCAGTTCTTC. Residues: CASSWTGPLGNEQFF. Using reference TRBV28 and TRBJ2-1 for the parts outside the CDR3, the full variable domain is DVKVTQSSRYLVKRTGEKVFLECVQDMDHENMFWYRQDPGLGLRLIYFSYDVKMKEKGDIPEGYSVSREKKERFSLILESASTNQTSMYLCASSWTGPLGNEQFFGPGTRLTVL.

The chain combines TRBV28 with TRBJ2-7; D might be TRBD1 or TRBD2, each matching 5 bases. V lost 5 bases, J lost 3 bases, and 14 bases lay in between. The CDR3 has 14 residues. Germline CDR1 and CDR2: MDHEN and SYDVKM. The CDR3 region is CASSRARGYYEQYF. The CDR3, as DNA: TGTGCCAGCAGTAGGGCACGGGGCTACTACGAGCAGTACTTC.

The count of this clone is one. CDR3 sequence (DNA): TGTGCCAGCTCACCACCGGGGGCGCATAATGAGCAGTTCTTC. It is translated as CASSPPGAHNEQFF. This chain uses TRBV18 with TRBJ2-1; the D gene is possibly TRBD1 (6 bases). CDR1 and CDR2 from the germline V gene are KGHSH and LQKENI. This CDR3 has 14 amino acids. Between the trimmed V and J ends, which lost 0 bases and 7 bases, there was a span of 10 bases. Filled out from reference TRBV18 and TRBJ2-1, the complete variable domain reads NAGVMQNPRHLVRRRGQEARLRCSPMKGHSHVYWYRQLPEEGLKFMVYLQKENIIDESGMPKERFSAEFPKEGPSILRIQQVVRGDSAAYFCASSPPGAHNEQFFGPGTRLTVL.

CDR3 sequence: CASRKQLASDQPQHF. The CDR3 nucleotides are TGTGCCAGCAGAAAACAGTTAGCCTCAGATCAGCCCCAGCATTTT. This chain joins TRBV6-5 and TRBJ1-5; no reliable D call. This CDR3 has 15 residues. V dropped 6 bases and J dropped 5 bases, with 17 bases sitting between them. Germline CDR1 is MNHEY and CDR2 is SVGAGI.

The rearrangement joins TRBV21-1 to TRBJ2-1; TRBD1 was called by the table and not checked on the DNA. TRBV21-1 is shown as a pseudogene. CDR3 size: 16 residues. The CDR3 DNA reads as TGTGCCAGCAGCAAAGGGGGGACAGGGGGCACCGATGAGCAGTTCTTC. It yields the protein CASSKGGTGGTDEQFF.

CDR3 loop: CASSQANGQPQHF. Written as DNA, the CDR3 is TGTGCCAGCAGCCAGGCCAATGGGCAGCCCCAGCATTTT. The chain has TRBV2 and TRBJ1-5; no definite D call. Germline V gene data show CDR1 as SNHLY and CDR2 as FYNNEI. The CDR3 totals 13 residues. With 6 bases removed from V and 7 bases from J, the gap between germline ends came to 13 bases.

This clone came up once. The CDR3 region is CASSLGGRYGYTF. In DNA, the CDR3 is TGTGCCAGCAGCTTAGGAGGGAGGTATGGCTACACCTTC. The chain couples TRBV7-2 to TRBJ1-2; unclear D gene. This CDR3 comprises 13 residues. V gave up 1 base and J gave up 5 bases, with 8 bases separating them. From germline, CDR1 is SGHTA and CDR2 FQGNSA.

This clone showed up just a few times. The genes are TRBV6-5 and TRBJ1-2; D remains unclear. CDR1 is MNHEY, CDR2 SVGAGI, per germline. V dropped 5 bases and J dropped 0 bases, with 4 bases sitting between them. The CDR3 spans 12 residues. DNA of the CDR3: TGTGCCAGCAGTACAGCTAACTATGGCTACACCTTC. Residues: CASSTANYGYTF.

The chain combines TRBV6-1 with TRBJ1-2; possibly TRBD1 for D (6 bases). Germline V lookup: CDR1 MNHNS, CDR2 SASEGT. The CDR3 is 14 residues long. Deletions cut 6 bases from V and 2 bases from J, with 13 bases between. The CDR3 bases are TGTGCCAGCAGGTACAGGACAGAGAACTATGGCTACACCTTC. The encoded protein is CASRYRTENYGYTF.

The V and J genes are TRBV10-2 and TRBJ1-5; tentatively, D is TRBD1 (5 bases). CDR1 is WSHSY and CDR2 is SAAADI in the germline V gene. Trimming cost V 2 bases and J 5 bases, with 7 bases left between them. The CDR3 sequence is 13 residues long. The DNA for the CDR3 is TGCGCCAGCAGTGAGCCGGGGGATCAGCCCCAGCATTTT. As protein: CASSEPGDQPQHF.

The chain couples TRBV7-3 to TRBJ2-3, with D possibly being TRBD2 (5 bases). The CDR3 length is 14 residues. With 5 bases removed from V and 0 bases from J, the gap between germline ends came to 9 bases. Germline-derived CDR1 and CDR2 are SGHTA and FQGTGA. Written as DNA, the CDR3 is TGTGCCAGCAGCCCTACGGGGAGCACAGATACGCAGTATTTT. Its protein product is CASSPTGSTDTQYF. The whole variable domain, filled in from reference TRBV7-3 and TRBJ2-3, reads GAGVSQTPSNKVTEKGKYVELRCDPISGHTALYWYRQSLGQGPEFLIYFQGTGAADDSGLPNDRFFAVRPEGSVSTLKIQRTERGDSAVYLCASSPTGSTDTQYFGPGTRLTVL.

In its sample, this clone was seen a few times. Other DNA sequences of this sample code for an identical CDR3. The chain carries TRBV4-1 and TRBJ2-2; D is possibly TRBD1 or TRBD2 (5 bases each). Germline CDR1 is MGHRA and CDR2 is YSYEKL. The ends were cut back, 3 bases at V and 6 bases at J, with 8 bases in the middle. This CDR3 is 13 amino acids long. CDR3 region: CASSQLGAGELFF. In DNA form, the CDR3 reads TGCGCCAGCAGCCAGCTGGGGGCCGGGGAGCTGTTTTTT.

Note on this clone: Other DNA variants within this sample encode the same CDR3. This chain links TRBV19 with TRBJ2-5; TRBD1 matches 7 bases. The CDR3 extends over 14 amino acids. CDR1 and CDR2 (germline): LNHDA, SQIVND (reference sequence). The ends lost 6 bases at V and 4 bases at J; junction bases unmatched: 8. DNA for the CDR3: TGTGCCAGTAGGCCACAAGGGGGCCGAGAGACCCAGTACTTC. This sequence encodes CASRPQGGRETQYF.

This clone was recorded only once. The genes are TRBV7-6 and TRBJ2-1; D might be TRBD1 (6 bases). Deletions cut 1 base from V and 9 bases from J, with 19 bases between. CDR3 length equals 16 residues. Germline V gene lookup returns CDR1 SGHVS and CDR2 FNYEAQ. The CDR3 DNA is TGTGCCAGCAGCTTAGAGGCCCAGGGGTACAACGGTGAGCAGTTCTTC. Translation: CASSLEAQGYNGEQFF.

This clone was found once. This chain connects TRBV9 to TRBJ1-2; TRBD1 might be the D (6 bases). Deletions cut 6 bases from V and 4 bases from J, with 16 bases between. The germline CDR1 and CDR2 sequences are SGDLS and YYNGEE. There are 14 residues in the CDR3. The CDR3 sequence is CASTEGTTPYGYTF. In DNA form, the CDR3 reads TGTGCCAGCACGGAGGGGACAACCCCCTATGGCTACACCTTC.

The chain links TRBV7-2 to TRBJ2-7, with 12 bases fitting TRBD2. Looked up from germline, CDR1 is SGHTA and CDR2 is FQGNSA. CDR3 size: 16 residues. V dropped 1 base and J dropped 2; count of bases not matched to a gene: 3. The CDR3 sequence is CASSLGLAGAPYEQYF. The CDR3 DNA reads TGTGCCAGCAGCTTAGGACTAGCGGGAGCCCCCTACGAGCAGTACTTC.

As regards this clone: Other DNA sequences in this specimen translate into the identical CDR3. The chain uses TRBV28 and TRBJ1-5; D remains unclear. This CDR3 has 13 amino acids. Germline V lookup: CDR1 MDHEN, CDR2 SYDVKM. The ends were cut back, 3 bases at V and 2 bases at J, with 5 bases in the middle. CDR3 DNA: TGTGCCAGCAGTTTGCTGGGCAATCAGCCCCAGCATTTT. It encodes CASSLLGNQPQHF.

The J gene is TRBJ2-4, the V gene TRBV7-9; 7 bases align to TRBD2. V shed 3 bases, J shed 8 bases, and the junction held 7 bases outside the gene matches. CDR1 is SEHNR, CDR2 FQNEAQ, per germline (reference sequence). The CDR3 extends over 14 amino acids. DNA for the CDR3: TGTGCCAGCAGCTTTGGGTCGGGAGGACACATTCAGTACTTC. Its translation is CASSFGSGGHIQYF.

This clone was picked up a small number of times. The chain has TRBV30 and TRBJ2-7; D ambiguous. There are 12 residues in the CDR3. Trimming removed 0 bases from V and 3 bases from J, with 6 bases in between. Germline CDR1 and CDR2: GTSNPN and SVGIG (reference sequence). The chain's CDR3 is CAWSVSSYEQYF. The CDR3 DNA is TGTGCCTGGAGTGTATCGAGCTACGAGCAGTACTTC.

This clone was recorded once. This sequence joins TRBV6-1 and TRBJ2-1; the D call may be TRBD1 or TRBD2 (5 bases each). This CDR3 has 18 residues. With 2 bases removed from V and 6 bases from J, the gap between germline ends came to 23 bases. Germline CDR1 and CDR2: MNHNS and SASEGT. The CDR3 protein is CASSEQPGPLPGSNEQFF. As DNA, the CDR3 is TGTGCCAGCAGTGAACAACCGGGACCCCTTCCGGGATCCAATGAGCAGTTCTTC.

Here the CDR3 reads CASSLQGLGDRRADTQYF. The CDR3 DNA reads as TGTGCCAGCAGTTTACAGGGTCTAGGGGACAGGCGGGCAGATACGCAGTATTTT. The chain joins TRBV28 to TRBJ2-3, with 8 nucleotides matching TRBD1. V lost 2 bases and J lost 4; bases outside the gene matches: 14. CDR3 length: 18 amino acids. CDR1 MDHEN and CDR2 SYDVKM come from the germline V gene. Full variable domain (missing parts from reference TRBV28 and TRBJ2-3): DVKVTQSSRYLVKRTGEKVFLECVQDMDHENMFWYRQDPGLGLRLIYFSYDVKMKEKGDIPEGYSVSREKKERFSLILESASTNQTSMYLCASSLQGLGDRRADTQYFGPGTRLTVL.

This clone has a single count. The chain employs TRBV7-8 and TRBJ1-1, with D unclear. CDR3 length equals 13 residues. From germline, CDR1 is SGHVS and CDR2 FQNEAQ. V lost 7 bases and J lost 8, with 17 bases in between. The CDR3 DNA sequence: TGTGCCAGCAACCCTACGAACTCCGAAGAAGCTTTCTTT. Protein sequence: CASNPTNSEEAFF.